These 23 T cell receptor beta chains originate from one sample sequenced in a study of T-cell memory formation after mild COVID-19. TCRdb independently ran MiXCR on the 5' RACE reads; one entry per CDR3 protein. The data show fewer than 350,000 distinct CDR3 sequences, 14% seen once. The specimen was PBMCs or a T cell subset sorted from them (not recorded which). The source is a man between 18 and 29 years old who had mild COVID-19 (a few samples of this study predate the infection). Cell type and time point are not known.

At least ten counts were recorded for this clonotype. The CDR3 reads CASSPEVGYEAFF. The CDR3 nucleotides are TGTGCCAGCAGCCCCGAAGTCGGCTACGAAGCTTTCTTT. J is TRBJ1-1 and V is TRBV7-3; D unclear. V was shortened by 5 bases and J by 8 bases, with 15 bases between the two germline ends. This CDR3 comprises 13 residues. Germline lookup yields CDR1 SGHTA and CDR2 FQGTGA.

This clonotype was counted at least ten times. This chain connects TRBV12-3 or TRBV12-4 to TRBJ1-1; D gene ambiguous. The length of the CDR3 is 12 residues. V was cut by 4 bases and J by 4 bases, with 7 bases left in between. The CDR3, as DNA: TGTGCCAGCAGTTGGTCGAGCACTGAAGCTTTCTTT. Translation: CASSWSSTEAFF.

This chain uses TRBV6-5 with TRBJ2-3; 7 bases match TRBD1. V lost 6 bases, J lost 6 bases, and 6 bases stayed unmatched. CDR1 MNHEY and CDR2 SVGAGI come from the germline V gene. CDR3 size: 13 residues. The CDR3 nucleotides are TGTGCCAGCAGGGGTGACAGGGTGGATACGCAGTATTTT. Translated: CASRGDRVDTQYF.

DNA for the CDR3: TGTGCCAGCAGCTTCGTCAGCGGGATACAAGAGACCCAGTACTTC. It specifies CASSFVSGIQETQYF. The rearrangement links TRBV7-8 to TRBJ2-5; 7 bases map to TRBD2. After removal of 3 bases from V and 2 bases from J, the junction contained 6 bases not matched to a gene. Germline lookup yields CDR1 SGHVS and CDR2 FQNEAQ. The CDR3 is 15 residues long.

This clonotype appeared a few times. V and J are TRBV4-1 and TRBJ2-4, with D unresolved. Trimming removed 0 bases from V and 0 bases from J, with 12 bases in between. The germline CDR1 and CDR2 sequences are MGHRA and YSYEKL. The CDR3 runs to 17 residues. The CDR3 sequence: CASSQDRNSGAKNIQYF. CDR3 in DNA: TGCGCCAGCAGCCAAGATCGAAACTCAGGAGCCAAAAACATTCAGTACTTC.

This clonotype was observed at least ten times. The genes are TRBV7-6 and TRBJ1-5, with D maybe TRBD1 (5 bases). The V end lost 1 base, the J end lost 6 bases, and 10 bases lay between the germline ends. CDR3 length equals 14 residues. CDR1 SGHVS and CDR2 FNYEAQ come from the germline V gene. CDR3 DNA sequence: TGTGCCAGCAGCTTAGATGGGGGAGGTCAGCCCCAGCATTTT. This translates into CASSLDGGGQPQHF.

The V and J genes are TRBV5-4 and TRBJ1-5; 7 bases are shared with TRBD1. The CDR3 covers 15 residues. The germline gives CDR1 SGHNT, CDR2 YYREEE (reference sequence). V shed 4 bases and J 2 bases; nucleotides not matched to a gene: 6. Here the CDR3 reads CASSINRGRNQPQHF. The DNA of the CDR3 is TGTGCCAGCAGCATTAACAGGGGACGCAATCAGCCCCAGCATTTT.

This clonotype was seen only a few times. The rearrangement uses TRBV7-3 and TRBJ2-2, with D unresolved. Trimming pared 8 bases from V and 4 bases from J, leaving 11 bases between. Germline V gives CDR1 SGHTA, CDR2 FQGTGA. The CDR3 has 13 residues. The CDR3 nucleotides are TGTGCCAGCGCCCGAGCCGGCACCGGGGAGCTGTTTTTT. Residues: CASARAGTGELFF. Complete variable domain (other parts from reference TRBV7-3 and TRBJ2-2): GAGVSQTPSNKVTEKGKYVELRCDPISGHTALYWYRQSLGQGPEFLIYFQGTGAADDSGLPNDRFFAVRPEGSVSTLKIQRTERGDSAVYLCASARAGTGELFFGEGSRLTVL.

This clonotype was counted a few times. The chain employs TRBV10-3 and TRBJ1-4, with 7 bases identical to TRBD1. Germline assignment: CDR1 ENHRY and CDR2 SYGVKD. The CDR3 totals 13 residues. With V trimmed by 6 bases and J by 8 bases, 6 bases remained unmatched. The DNA for the CDR3 is TGTGCCATCAGCAGGGGGTTGGAGGAAAAACTGTTTTTT. Its translation is CAISRGLEEKLFF.

The V and J genes are TRBV6-1 and TRBJ2-7; D is perhaps TRBD1 or TRBD2 (5 bases each). This CDR3 has 12 residues. Germline CDR1 and CDR2: MNHNS and SASEGT. With 5 bases removed from V and 4 bases from J, the gap between germline ends came to 9 bases. CDR3 in DNA: TGTGCCAGCAGTATTGAGGGGTACGAGCAGTACTTC. Encoded protein: CASSIEGYEQYF.

A few counts support this clonotype. This rearrangement joins TRBV7-9 to TRBJ2-7; D perhaps matches TRBD2 (6 bases). V was clipped by 6 bases and J by 0 bases, with 9 bases between them. Germline CDR1 SEHNR, CDR2 FQNEAQ (reference sequence). This CDR3 comprises 13 residues. The CDR3: CASRDGSSYEQYF. CDR3 DNA: TGTGCCAGCAGAGACGGGAGCTCCTACGAGCAGTACTTC.

This clonotype has only a few counts. The chain combines TRBV12-3 or TRBV12-4 with TRBJ1-6; D is perhaps TRBD1 (5 bases). V shed 6 bases and J shed 9 bases, with 12 bases lying between them. CDR3 length: 13 residues. Here the CDR3 reads CASSPQTVSPLHF. The DNA for the CDR3 is TGTGCCAGCAGCCCCCAGACAGTTTCACCCCTCCACTTT.

The chain has TRBV19 and TRBJ2-3, with 9 bases matching TRBD2. The CDR3 extends over 15 amino acids. CDR1 LNHDA and CDR2 SQIVND come from the germline V gene (reference sequence). The junction had 9 bases not matched to a gene; V was cut back by 6 bases and J by 5 bases. CDR3 nucleotide sequence: TGTGCCAGTAGGCCTGCGGGGGGGCCATTAGATACGCAGTATTTT. This encodes CASRPAGGPLDTQYF.

The chain recombines TRBV20-1 with TRBJ2-3, with TRBD2 matching over 9 bases. Trimming took 3 bases from V and 4 from J; bases not matched to a gene: 11. The CDR3 is 16 amino acids. Germline CDR1 is DFQATT and CDR2 is SNEGSKA (reference sequence). The CDR3 DNA follows: TGCAGTGCTAGCCCTTCCAGGCGGGGGGGCCCAGATACGCAGTATTTT. It translates to CSASPSRRGGPDTQYF.

The sample holds a few counts of this clonotype. The genes are TRBV2 and TRBJ1-6, with unresolved D. V lost 10 bases and J lost 6, with 13 bases in between. The CDR3 totals 13 residues. Germline CDR1 SNHLY, CDR2 FYNNEI. This CDR3 is CATQTGVNSPLHF. In DNA, the CDR3 is TGTGCCACCCAAACCGGGGTTAATTCACCCCTCCACTTT.

This clonotype was recorded a few times. The CDR3 bases are TGTGCCAGCAGCTTAGGAGGGACAGGGCCCTACGAGCAGTACGTC. Translating it yields CASSLGGTGPYEQYV. The V call is TRBV5-5, the J call TRBJ2-7; 9 bases are shared with TRBD1. The CDR3 runs 15 residues. Germline V CDR1 and CDR2: SGHKS, YYEKEE (reference sequence). Germline trimming cut 2 bases from V and 2 bases from J; bases unmatched to any gene: 5.

In its sample, this clonotype was seen a few times. The rearrangement uses TRBV7-2 and TRBJ2-7; the match to TRBD2 covers 7 bases. Looked up from germline, CDR1 is SGHTA and CDR2 is FQGNSA. The CDR3 loop spans 16 amino acids. Unmatched junction bases numbered 6, after V lost 1 base and J lost 0 bases. CDR3: CASSLVGRGSSYEQYF. The CDR3 DNA reads as TGTGCCAGCAGCTTAGTTGGTCGCGGGAGCTCCTACGAGCAGTACTTC.

The rearrangement joins TRBV28 to TRBJ2-1; D is perhaps TRBD1 (7 bases). Germline values: CDR1 MDHEN, CDR2 SYDVKM. Trimming cost V 5 bases and J 8 bases, with 16 bases left between them. The CDR3 spans 14 residues. The CDR3: CASSTRLGGDEQFF. CDR3 DNA sequence: TGTGCCAGCAGTACCAGACTAGGGGGCGATGAGCAGTTCTTC.

The V gene is TRBV3-1, the J gene TRBJ2-2; D is perhaps TRBD1 (5 bases). The CDR3 extends over 14 amino acids. Germline-derived CDR1 and CDR2 are LGHDT and YNNKEL (reference sequence). V was shortened by 3 bases and J by 6 bases, with 11 bases between the two germline ends. The CDR3 sequence: CASSQVQGAGELFF. The CDR3 DNA sequence: TGTGCCAGCAGCCAGGTTCAGGGCGCCGGGGAGCTGTTTTTT.

This clonotype was detected only a few times. The chain employs TRBV5-1 and TRBJ1-2, with a weak D call TRBD1 (6 bases). CDR1 is SGHRS and CDR2 is YFSETQ in the germline V gene. The V and J ends lost 5 bases and 8 bases respectively, with 19 bases between them. This CDR3 comprises 14 residues. The CDR3 region has the DNA TGCGCCAGCAGACCCTTGACAGGCTTTGGAGGCTACACCTTC. Translating it yields CASRPLTGFGGYTF.

In this sample, this clonotype turned up a few times. The chain combines TRBV19 with TRBJ1-5, with 7 bases matching TRBD1. Germline CDR1 is LNHDA and CDR2 is SQIVND (reference sequence). The CDR3 has 17 amino acids. V shed 5 bases and J 7 bases; nucleotides not matched to a gene: 17. The CDR3, as DNA: TGTGCCAGTAGTCCTCTTTGGGCAGGGGGACGAGGACAGCCCCAGCATTTT. It yields the protein CASSPLWAGGRGQPQHF.

The chain joins TRBV4-3 to TRBJ2-1; no clear D. This CDR3 has 16 residues. The V and J ends lost 0 bases and 6 bases respectively, with 15 bases between them. Per germline, CDR1 LGHNA and CDR2 YSLEER. The CDR3 loop is CASSQDRGWAPNEQFF. CDR3 DNA: TGCGCCAGCAGCCAAGATCGCGGATGGGCCCCCAATGAGCAGTTCTTC.

This clonotype has only a few counts. The genes are TRBV29-1 and TRBJ2-5, with D tentatively TRBD1 or TRBD2 (6 bases each). The CDR3 consists of 12 residues. V shed 8 bases and J shed 5 bases, with 15 bases lying between them. From germline, CDR1 is SQVTM and CDR2 ANQGSEA. CDR3 residues: CSHVTGGETQYF. CDR3 DNA sequence: TGCAGCCACGTGACAGGAGGGGAGACCCAGTACTTC.